The clone carrying this T cell receptor (beta chain) was counted between two and nine times. The sample comes from a study of T cells in Graves' hyperthyroidism and ophthalmopathy. Study at large: Before treatment of any kind, peripheral blood was taken at initial diagnosis.

CDR1 is SGDLS and CDR2 is YYNGEE in the germline V gene. With V trimmed by 4 bases and J by 4 bases, 6 bases remained unmatched. This CDR3 comprises 16 residues. Patients were excluded because of uncontrolled infection, other autoimmune disease, pregnancy or lactation. Regions amplified from RNA transcripts were the TCR beta CDR3 regions. Initially, a first-round RT-PCR of the TCR CDR3 employed the HTBI primer set. One entry per CDR3 protein, called by TCRdb with MiXCR from the multiplex PCR reads. The table has 500,000 or so distinct CDR3 sequences, roughly 15% seen once. The sample consisted of blood. V gene TRBV9 combines with J gene TRBJ2-5; 14 bases map to TRBD2. This clonotype was obtained from a woman aged 18-29 years with Graves' ophthalmopathy. CDR3 in amino acids: CASSPGTSGGGETQYF. DNA for the CDR3: TGTGCCAGCAGCCCGGGGACTAGCGGGGGTGGAGAGACCCAGTACTTC.